These T cell receptor beta chains were read from a single sample in a study of beta chain features in type 1 diabetes. Generated by immunoSEQ multiplex PCR, the TCRdb table keeps only in-frame clones and is missing some. The sample holds some 44,000 clones; approximately 48% are singletons and the top ten take about 0.24%. The sample taken for sequencing was stem cell memory CD4+ T cells from blood. These receptors were taken from a woman in her thirties in good health. The CDR3 runs from the conserved cysteine through the conserved F or W. Each record gives: CDR3 protein, CDR3 DNA, clone size, D gene, J gene, V gene. A D gene is named only where the DNA matches it firmly. A row's size may be missing; if present it is once, few, many or a size class.

CDR3: CASSANAGDPYEQYF; DNA: TGCGCCAGCAGCGCAAACGCAGGGGATCCCTACGAGCAGTACTTC; size: NA; D: NA; J: TRBJ2-7; V: TRBV5-1
CDR3: CASSFRASGSNNEQFF; DNA: TGTGCCAGCAGTTTTAGGGCTAGCGGGAGTAACAATGAGCAGTTCTTC; size: few; D: TRBD2; J: TRBJ2-1; V: TRBV27
CDR3: CASSLVSQINIQYF; DNA: TGTGCCAGCAGCTTAGTAAGCCAAATTAACATTCAGTACTTC; size: few; D: NA; J: TRBJ2-4; V: TRBV7-2
CDR3: CASSPQGMEEKLFF; DNA: TGTGCCAGCAGCCCACAGGGGATGGAGGAAAAACTGTTTTTT; size: few; D: TRBD1; J: TRBJ1-4; V: TRBV7-9
CDR3: CAISFSQGPTNEKLFF; DNA: TGTGCCATCAGTTTTTCCCAGGGTCCAACTAATGAAAAACTGTTTTTT; size: NA; D: NA; J: TRBJ1-4; V: TRBV10-3
CDR3: CASSLVPGVRDNEQFF; DNA: TGCGCCAGCAGCTTGGTCCCCGGAGTTCGGGACAATGAGCAGTTCTTC; size: NA; D: NA; J: TRBJ2-1; V: TRBV5-1
CDR3: CASSPGGPQETQYF; DNA: TGTGCCAGCAGCCCCGGAGGGCCCCAAGAGACCCAGTACTTC; size: NA; D: NA; J: TRBJ2-5; V: TRBV7-8
CDR3: CASSLRAGEHNEQFF; DNA: TGTGCCAGCAGTTTAAGGGCCGGGGAACACAATGAGCAGTTCTTC; size: NA; D: NA; J: TRBJ2-1; V: TRBV27
CDR3: CASSQDGSSGKTDTQYF; DNA: TGCGCCAGCAGCCAAGATGGGTCTAGCGGGAAGACAGATACGCAGTATTTT; size: NA; D: TRBD2; J: TRBJ2-3; V: TRBV4-3
CDR3: CASSLGQGLDEKLFF; DNA: TGCGCCAGCAGCTTGGGTCAGGGTTTAGACGAAAAACTGTTTTTT; size: few; D: NA; J: TRBJ1-4; V: TRBV5-1
CDR3: CASRWGGSTDTQYF; DNA: TGTGCCAGCAGATGGGGGGGTAGCACAGATACGCAGTATTTT; size: few; D: TRBD2; J: TRBJ2-3; V: TRBV7-2
CDR3: CASSSWGGYSNQPQHF; DNA: TGTGCCAGCAGCTCTTGGGGCGGATATAGCAATCAGCCCCAGCATTTT; size: NA; D: NA; J: TRBJ1-5; V: TRBV27
CDR3: CAISERESGEAFF; DNA: TGTGCCATCAGTGAGAGAGAAAGCGGTGAAGCTTTCTTT; size: NA; D: NA; J: TRBJ1-1; V: TRBV10-3
CDR3: CASSDPSGNLYNEQFF; DNA: TGTGCCAGCAGTGACCCTTCCGGGAACCTCTACAATGAGCAGTTCTTC; size: NA; D: NA; J: TRBJ2-1; V: TRBV25-1
CDR3: CASSGRRQGYGYTF; DNA: TGTGCCAGCAGTGGGCGGAGACAGGGCTATGGCTACACCTTC; size: few; D: TRBD1; J: TRBJ1-2; V: TRBV6-1
CDR3: CASSYGFSGGYEQYF; DNA: TGTGCCAGCAGTTACGGATTTAGCGGGGGGTACGAGCAGTACTTC; size: NA; D: TRBD2; J: TRBJ2-7; V: TRBV6-5
CDR3: CASSGGGPAETQYF; DNA: TGTGCCAGCAGTGGGGGGGGGCCCGCAGAGACCCAGTACTTC; size: NA; D: NA; J: TRBJ2-5; V: TRBV6-1
CDR3: CASSSDTYNEQFF; DNA: TGTGCTAGCAGCTCAGACACTTACAATGAGCAGTTCTTC; size: NA; D: NA; J: TRBJ2-1; V: TRBV7-7
CDR3: CASSLVAGLSYEQYF; DNA: TGTGCCAGCAGTTTAGTGGCGGGCCTCTCCTACGAGCAGTACTTC; size: once; D: NA; J: TRBJ2-7; V: TRBV28
CDR3: CASSAGTSGSHEQYF; DNA: TGTGCCAGCAGCGCCGGGACTAGCGGGAGTCACGAGCAGTACTTC; size: NA; D: TRBD2; J: TRBJ2-7; V: TRBV9
CDR3: CASSSGLVRQFF; DNA: TGTGCCAGCAGTTCCGGACTAGTTCGGCAGTTCTTC; size: NA; D: TRBD2; J: TRBJ2-1; V: TRBV28
CDR3: CASRRGGSWETQYF; DNA: TGTGCCAGCAGAAGAGGGGGCTCGTGGGAGACCCAGTACTTC; size: NA; D: TRBD1; J: TRBJ2-5; V: TRBV6-5
CDR3: CASSPDYGMNSEQFF; DNA: TGTGCCAGCTCACCGGACTACGGGATGAACAGTGAGCAGTTCTTC; size: NA; D: NA; J: TRBJ2-1; V: TRBV18
CDR3: CSASTGWTEAFF; DNA: TGCAGCGCATCGACAGGGTGGACTGAAGCTTTCTTT; size: NA; D: TRBD1; J: TRBJ1-1; V: TRBV29-1
CDR3: CASSQDPLWEAFGNTIYF; DNA: TGTGCCAGCAGCCAAGATCCGCTGTGGGAGGCCTTCGGAAACACCATATATTTT; size: NA; D: NA; J: TRBJ1-3; V: TRBV14
CDR3: CASSFRGRNTEAFF; DNA: TGTGCCAGCAGTTTCAGGGGTAGGAACACTGAAGCTTTCTTT; size: once; D: NA; J: TRBJ1-1; V: TRBV27
CDR3: CASSFHMSGQGARGELFF; DNA: TGTGCCAGCAGCTTCCATATGAGCGGGCAGGGGGCGCGCGGGGAGCTGTTTTTT; size: NA; D: TRBD1; J: TRBJ2-2; V: TRBV13
CDR3: CASSPRLGNEQFF; DNA: TGCGCCAGCAGCCCCCGTCTAGGTAATGAGCAGTTCTTC; size: few; D: NA; J: TRBJ2-1; V: TRBV4-3
CDR3: CAWSVGVRADSNQPQHF; DNA: TGTGCCTGGAGTGTAGGGGTCCGGGCGGATAGCAATCAGCCCCAGCATTTT; size: NA; D: NA; J: TRBJ1-5; V: TRBV30
CDR3: CASSTKRGPYNEQFF; DNA: TGTGCCAGCAGCACCAAACGGGGTCCCTACAATGAGCAGTTCTTC; size: NA; D: NA; J: TRBJ2-1; V: TRBV5-4
CDR3: CSVQDRGGETQYF; DNA: TGCAGCGTTCAAGACAGGGGCGGGGAGACCCAGTACTTC; size: NA; D: TRBD1; J: TRBJ2-5; V: TRBV29-1
CDR3: CASALGRNTEAFF; DNA: TGTGCTAGTGCTTTGGGGAGGAATACTGAAGCTTTCTTT; size: NA; D: NA; J: TRBJ1-1; V: TRBV12-5
CDR3: CASSQPDRGGRETQYF; DNA: TGCGCCAGCAGCCAGCCGGACAGGGGGGGCAGAGAGACCCAGTACTTC; size: NA; D: TRBD1; J: TRBJ2-5; V: TRBV4-1
CDR3: CASDSGTGNSRSNQPQHF; DNA: TGTGCCAGCGACTCGGGGACAGGGAATTCGAGGAGCAATCAGCCCCAGCATTTT; size: NA; D: TRBD1; J: TRBJ1-5; V: TRBV2
CDR3: CASSVPSGNNEQFF; DNA: TGTGCCAGCAGTGTCCCTAGCGGGAACAATGAGCAGTTCTTC; size: NA; D: TRBD2; J: TRBJ2-1; V: TRBV28
CDR3: CASSQDWRQGAQITLNTEAFF; DNA: TGTGCCAGCAGCCAAGATTGGAGACAGGGGGCCCAAATTACCCTGAACACTGAAGCTTTCTTT; size: NA; D: TRBD1; J: TRBJ1-1; V: TRBV14
CDR3: CASSFPRRVASNQPQHF; DNA: TGTGCCAGCAGTTTTCCTAGGAGGGTCGCGAGCAATCAGCCCCAGCATTTT; size: NA; D: NA; J: TRBJ1-5; V: TRBV28
CDR3: CASSFSSGRLEAYEQYF; DNA: TGCGCCAGCAGCTTTTCTAGCGGGAGGCTCGAAGCCTACGAGCAGTACTTC; size: NA; D: TRBD2; J: TRBJ2-7; V: TRBV5-1
CDR3: CASSLHSAAGEPYEQYF; DNA: TGTGCCAGCAGTTTGCACTCAGCCGCGGGAGAGCCCTACGAGCAGTACTTC; size: NA; D: TRBD2; J: TRBJ2-7; V: TRBV28
CDR3: CASSPSGTAGGYTF; DNA: TGTGCCAGCAGCCCCTCTGGGACAGCTGGTGGCTACACCTTC; size: NA; D: TRBD1; J: TRBJ1-2; V: TRBV7-2
CDR3: CASTGTGSYEQYF; DNA: TGTGCCAGCACCGGGACAGGTTCCTACGAGCAGTACTTC; size: NA; D: TRBD1; J: TRBJ2-7; V: TRBV28